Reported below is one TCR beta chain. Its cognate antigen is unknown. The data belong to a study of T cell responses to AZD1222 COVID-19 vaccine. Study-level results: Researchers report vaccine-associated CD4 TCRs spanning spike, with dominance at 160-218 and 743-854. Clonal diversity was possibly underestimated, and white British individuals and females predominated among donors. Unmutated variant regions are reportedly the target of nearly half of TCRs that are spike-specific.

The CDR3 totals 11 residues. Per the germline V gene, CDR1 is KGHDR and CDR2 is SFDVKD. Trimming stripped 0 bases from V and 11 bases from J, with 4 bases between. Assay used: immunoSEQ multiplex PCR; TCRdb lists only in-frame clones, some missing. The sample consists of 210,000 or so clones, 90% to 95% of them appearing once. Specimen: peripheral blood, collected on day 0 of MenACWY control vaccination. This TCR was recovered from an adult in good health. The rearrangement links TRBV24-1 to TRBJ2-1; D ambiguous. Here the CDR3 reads CATSDLVQQFF. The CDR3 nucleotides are TGTGCCACCAGTGATTTGGTCCAGCAGTTCTTC.